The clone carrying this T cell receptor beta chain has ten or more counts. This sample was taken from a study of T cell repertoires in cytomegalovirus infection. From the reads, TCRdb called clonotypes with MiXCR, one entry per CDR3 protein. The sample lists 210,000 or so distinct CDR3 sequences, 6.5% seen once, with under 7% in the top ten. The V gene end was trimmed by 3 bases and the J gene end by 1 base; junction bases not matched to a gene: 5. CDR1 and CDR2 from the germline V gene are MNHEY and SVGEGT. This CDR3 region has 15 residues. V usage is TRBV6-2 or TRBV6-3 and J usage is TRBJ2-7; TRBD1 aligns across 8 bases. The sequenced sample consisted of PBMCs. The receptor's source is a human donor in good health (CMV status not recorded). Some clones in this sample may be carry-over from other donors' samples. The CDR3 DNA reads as TGTGCCAGCAGTTATGAAGGACAGGGATCCTACGAGCAGTACTTC. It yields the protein CASSYEGQGSYEQYF.